This T cell receptor beta chain appears in the sequencing data of a study of shared T cell receptors in the human thymus. The CDR3 is 20 amino acids. The J segment lost 0 bases and the V segment lost 5 bases, leaving 20 bases of the junction unmatched. Germline CDR1 PRHDT, CDR2 FYEKMQ (reference sequence). This table comes from immunoSEQ multiplex PCR, and its TCRdb copy is limited to in-frame clones, with some not included. This table has a few hundred thousand clones, 85% to 95% appearing once. The sample comprised thymocytes. The V call is TRBV13, the J call TRBJ2-3; 7 positions match TRBD2. The source of this sequence is a human donor. This CDR3 is CASSPWTRVHEVYSTDTQYF. The CDR3 DNA is TGTGCCAGCAGCCCTTGGACTAGAGTGCACGAGGTTTATAGCACAGATACGCAGTATTTT.